This TCR beta chain originates from a study of T cell repertoires in cytomegalovirus infection. Across the whole study: Public TCR beta signatures provided an indication of both CMV infection and a matching HLA type. Study findings and constraints: Summed public TCR beta family frequency identified CMV carriers bearing the relevant HLA. The study found HLA-C-restricted CMV-specific TCR beta clonotypes dominating the ex vivo response.

TCRdb itself ran the reads through MiXCR, one entry per CDR3 protein. The sample records hundreds of thousands of distinct CDR3 sequences, roughly 24% being singletons. About this clonotype itself: No antigen is known for it.

CDR3 length: 16 amino acids. Per the germline V gene, CDR1 is LNHNV and CDR2 is YYDKDF (reference sequence). Deletions cut 4 bases from V and 4 bases from J, with 16 bases between. The chain recombines TRBV15 with TRBJ2-2; D may be TRBD1 or TRBD2 (7 bases each). This clonotype was obtained from a human donor in good health (CMV status not recorded). Some clones in this sample may be carry-over from other donors' samples. Sequencing was carried out using CD8+ T cells from PBMCs. CDR3 DNA sequence: TGTGCCACCAGCACCGGCAGGGGGGGCCTCACCGGGGAGCTGTTTTTT. Its protein product is CATSTGRGGLTGELFF.